The sample holds a few counts of the clone carrying this T cell receptor beta chain. No antigen is known for it. The investigators reverse transcribed all of the isolated RNA, so they sequenced expressed TCRB transcripts. Deep immunoSEQ sequencing covered naive, central memory and regulatory T cell samples. Repertoires were generated with immunoSEQ multiplex PCR, while TCRdb's copy carries only in-frame clones and drops some. The top ten clones hold roughly 0.015% of a sample with 300,000 to 350,000 clones, 13% of them seen once. The data were obtained in a study of beta chain features in type 1 diabetes. In the study overall: When patients were set against healthy donors, age, gender and cell yields were similar. Study-wide points: It was among patients, rather than healthy donors, that naive, central memory and Treg TCRB repertoires appeared more similar. Insertion counts at VDJ junctions were lower in type 1 diabetes patients, who also showed more deletions there. All four CD4+ subsets of Type 1 diabetes patients contained TCRB CDR3s that were moderately but significantly shorter.

This TCR was sampled from a woman in her late teens or twenties with type 1 diabetes. Sequences were obtained from naive CD4+ T cells from blood.

The CDR3 nucleotides read TGCGCCAGCAGCCATACTGGAAGTGGGTCAGGGGAGGATACGCAGTATTTT. Translated: CASSHTGSGSGEDTQYF. V and J are TRBV4-3 and TRBJ2-3; possible D gene TRBD1, 6 bases. Germline CDR1 reads LGHNA; CDR2 reads YSLEER. Trimming shortened V by 3 bases and J by 6 bases, and 22 bases separated the two germline ends. The CDR3 spans 17 residues.